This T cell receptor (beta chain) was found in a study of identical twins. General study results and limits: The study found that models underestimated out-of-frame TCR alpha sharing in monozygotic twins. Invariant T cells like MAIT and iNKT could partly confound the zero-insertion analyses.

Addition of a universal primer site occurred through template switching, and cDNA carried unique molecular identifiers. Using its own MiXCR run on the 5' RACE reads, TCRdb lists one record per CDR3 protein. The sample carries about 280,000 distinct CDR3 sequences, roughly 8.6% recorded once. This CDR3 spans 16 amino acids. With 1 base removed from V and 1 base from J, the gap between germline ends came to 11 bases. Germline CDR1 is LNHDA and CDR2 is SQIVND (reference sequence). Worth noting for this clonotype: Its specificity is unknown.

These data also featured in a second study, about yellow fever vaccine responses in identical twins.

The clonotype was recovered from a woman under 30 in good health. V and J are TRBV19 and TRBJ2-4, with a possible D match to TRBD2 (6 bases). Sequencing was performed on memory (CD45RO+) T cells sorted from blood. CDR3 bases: TGTGCCAGTAGTATAGTAGCGGAGTTGGCCAAAAACATTCAGTACTTC. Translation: CASSIVAELAKNIQYF.